Listed below are T cell receptor beta chains from one sample, sequenced in a study of blood T cells in healthy people across ages. MiXCR, applied by TCRdb to the 5' RACE reads, yields one record per CDR3 protein. The sample contains 1.4 million to 1.5 million distinct CDR3 sequences, roughly 45% of which appear only once. The sample consisted of blood. These receptors came from a woman aged 18 to 35 in good health. CDR3s include the opening cysteine and the closing phenylalanine or tryptophan. Each record gives: J gene, D gene, clone size, V gene, CDR3 protein, CDR3 DNA. D genes are given only for firm matches. Clone sizes are given selectively: once, few, many, or a class where the clone is expanded.

J gene: TRBJ1-1; D gene: .; clone size: few; V gene: TRBV10-3; CDR3 protein: CATTGTKSEGMGAEAFF; CDR3 DNA: TGTGCCACAACCGGGACTAAAAGCGAGGGAATGGGCGCTGAAGCTTTCTTT
J gene: TRBJ2-7; D gene: .; clone size: few; V gene: TRBV7-2; CDR3 protein: CASSFEAGAWYEQYF; CDR3 DNA: TGTGCCAGCAGCTTTGAGGCGGGGGCGTGGTACGAGCAGTACTTC
J gene: TRBJ2-4; D gene: .; clone size: .; V gene: TRBV4-1; CDR3 protein: CASSQVGRDVSKNIQYF; CDR3 DNA: TGCGCCAGCAGCCAAGTGGGCAGGGATGTGAGCAAAAACATTCAGTACTTC
J gene: TRBJ1-4; D gene: .; clone size: few; V gene: TRBV12-3/TRBV12-4; CDR3 protein: CASARNGANEKLFF; CDR3 DNA: TGTGCCAGCGCCCGGAACGGCGCTAATGAAAAACTGTTTTTT
J gene: TRBJ1-6; D gene: .; clone size: few; V gene: TRBV6-2/TRBV6-3; CDR3 protein: CASVDSYNSPLHF; CDR3 DNA: TGTGCCAGCGTGGACAGCTATAATTCACCCCTCCACTTT
J gene: TRBJ2-7; D gene: .; clone size: .; V gene: TRBV28; CDR3 protein: CAAYSTGTPSYEQYF; CDR3 DNA: TGTGCCGCGTACTCAACCGGGACACCCTCCTACGAGCAGTACTTC
J gene: TRBJ2-5; D gene: TRBD2; clone size: .; V gene: TRBV29-1; CDR3 protein: CSVVAGDETQYF; CDR3 DNA: TGCAGCGTTGTAGCGGGGGACGAGACCCAGTACTTC
J gene: TRBJ2-1; D gene: TRBD1; clone size: few; V gene: TRBV7-9; CDR3 protein: CATRKGGENNEQFF; CDR3 DNA: TGTGCCACCCGAAAAGGGGGCGAGAACAATGAGCAGTTCTTC
J gene: TRBJ2-7; D gene: .; clone size: few; V gene: TRBV4-2; CDR3 protein: CASSQEAQGVYEQYF; CDR3 DNA: TGTGCCAGCAGCCAAGAGGCACAGGGTGTCTACGAGCAGTACTTC
J gene: TRBJ2-1; D gene: .; clone size: many; V gene: TRBV7-9; CDR3 protein: CASSYRYNEQFF; CDR3 DNA: TGTGCCAGCAGCTACCGATACAATGAGCAGTTCTTC
J gene: TRBJ1-4; D gene: .; clone size: .; V gene: TRBV3-1; CDR3 protein: CASSVAGDWGEKLFF; CDR3 DNA: TGTGCCAGCAGCGTAGCCGGAGATTGGGGCGAAAAACTGTTTTTT
J gene: TRBJ2-7; D gene: TRBD1; clone size: .; V gene: TRBV27; CDR3 protein: CASAPLMGQVYEQYF; CDR3 DNA: TGTGCCAGCGCCCCTTTAATGGGACAGGTGTACGAGCAGTACTTC
J gene: TRBJ1-5; D gene: .; clone size: few; V gene: TRBV4-1; CDR3 protein: CASSPQGGGQPQHF; CDR3 DNA: TGCGCCAGCAGCCCCCAGGGAGGCGGTCAGCCCCAGCATTTT
J gene: TRBJ2-5; D gene: TRBD2; clone size: .; V gene: TRBV20-1; CDR3 protein: CSARRGNSGPEETQYF; CDR3 DNA: TGCAGTGCTAGGCGGGGGAATAGCGGCCCCGAGGAGACCCAGTACTTC
J gene: TRBJ2-3; D gene: TRBD2; clone size: few; V gene: TRBV25-1; CDR3 protein: CASKRAGETDTQYF; CDR3 DNA: TGTGCCAGCAAAAGAGCGGGAGAAACAGATACGCAGTATTTT